What follows describes a single T cell receptor (beta chain). This clonotype was seen a few times. Its specific antigen is unknown. No much larger clone is present one base from it, and per-base qualities are unavailable. These data originate in a study of human T cells and chemical hapten exposure (dated by TCRdb to about 2021). Study-wide context: For sensitization, 2% DPC in acetone was applied to a roughly 2 cm by roughly 2 cm area of upper inner arm skin. Weekly therapeutic DPC doses were additionally applied to the scalp of patients throughout the roughly 25-week study period. Patch testing was done on the upper back using Finn chambers containing 0.01% DPC, and results were scored after 6 days according to International Contact Dermatitis Research Group standards. Alopecia areata with under or over 50% scalp involvement, alopecia totalis and alopecia universalis were represented in the patient cohort, which was mostly female. Libraries were pooled for sequencing, and variation in per-sample TCR yields was attributed mainly to small differences in library volumes within the pool. In alopecia patients, the study followed how the peripheral blood TCR repertoire changed in vivo over primary and secondary sensitization to diphenylcyclopropenone (DPC), a hapten. Blood samples were taken from patients before sensitization (week 0) and then at 2, 6 and about 24 weeks after DPC sensitization. Approximately 30 alopecia patients provided blood for TCR sequencing at one to four time points (pre-sensitization, 2, 6 and 24 weeks).

Receptor amplification or capture employed RACE. The sample was run on a NextSeq 500. Library preparation attached unique molecular identifiers to individual cDNA molecules for quantitative, reproducible TCR counting. Each blood RNA sample was used to sequence both TCR alpha and TCR beta chains. Regarding the original processing steps: The median number of TCRs per sample was approximately 93,000, ranging from about 23,224 to 690,600. The Decombinator software suite was used to annotate the V, J and CDR3 of the TCR reads. Every sample was subsampled to the same number of TCRs (28,000) for the PS versus PT1 abundance plots. Expanded TCRs were defined as absent before sensitization and observed at least eight times at the 2-week time point. In TCRdb, the public reads were trimmed at Q25 with fastp and aligned with MiXCR, with productive beta chains retained. Identical CDR3 proteins give one entry, which carries the most common genes and DNA. The V and J calls, along with clone size, are taken from TCRdb and not from the paper's own processing. For this sample the table gives more than 70,000 distinct CDR3 sequences, of which approximately 10% were detected only once. 1.5% to 2% of the sample lies in the top ten.

Broader findings and caveats from the paper: After repeated subsampling, the strength of the expansion versus patch-test correlation and the threshold at which it became significant changed. Patch test score correlated positively with the number of PT1 expanded TCRs, reaching significance at thresholds 8, 16 and 32 but not at 4. DPC sensitization did not change the number of TCRs with a frequency above 1 in 1000, and there was no evidence of changes in global repertoire structure. Because every patient had alopecia, a presumed autoimmune disease, the patients' immune response might differ from that of healthy individuals. Expanded TCRs formed significantly more large CDR3 similarity clusters than pre-sensitization or healthy control sets, consistent with antigen-driven responses.

The time point label on this specimen signifies: patch test 2, 6 weeks after DPC sensitization. In the paper's terms, the treatment or condition label means: therapeutic diphenylcyclopropenone sensitization with weekly scalp DPC. Blood at each patch-test visit was drawn before the patch test was applied. Patients were eligible if aged 18 to 70, diagnosed with alopecia and judged suitable for DPC therapy, and pregnant patients were excluded. Total RNA was isolated from unfractionated whole blood collected in Tempus Blood RNA tubes. CDR3 length: 15 amino acids, cysteine to phenylalanine. This entry keeps only the CDR3 DNA: 45 bases, framed from base 1. Trimming takes 5 bases from V and 4 bases from J, and the germline ends sit 15 bases apart. Based on the germline V gene, the CDR1 and CDR2 sequences are SNHLY and FYNNEI.

The chain is encoded by TRBV2 joined to TRBJ2-1; the D gene is perhaps TRBD1 or TRBD2, as each covers 7 bases. The input for sequencing was whole blood, taken in connection with sensitization to the hapten diphenylcyclopropenone (DPC). This receptor was taken from a man in his late teens or twenties with alopecia areata. Some clones in this sample may be carry-over from other donors' samples. The nucleotide sequence reads as follows: TGTGCCAGCAGTCCTGGTCAGGGGGGGTACAATGAGCAGTTCTTC. This sequence encodes CASSPGQGGYNEQFF.